A single sample gave rise to the 19 T cell receptor beta chains below, sequenced in a study of shared clonotypes between healthy human individuals. TCRdb keeps only in-frame clones here, not all; method: immunoSEQ multiplex PCR. This repertoire shows roughly 1.4 million clones, around 98.5% found once; its top ten account for around 0.33%. Sequenced input: naive CD4+ T cells sorted from blood. Subset noted: CD45RA+ positively selected. These receptors originate from a man aged 25-45 years in good health.

The chain recombines TRBV1 with TRBJ1-5. TRBV1 is marked as a pseudogene. The CDR3 spans 13 residues. CDR3 in amino acids: CTSSQEGNQPQHF. The CDR3 nucleotides read TGCACCAGCAGCCAAGAGGGGAATCAGCCCCAGCATTTT.

The chain uses TRBV10-2 and TRBJ2-7; D unclear. This CDR3 contains 13 residues. Germline CDR1 reads WSHSY; CDR2 reads SAAADI. V lost 4 bases to trimming and J lost 6 bases, with 13 bases between them. The CDR3 bases are TGCGCCAGCAGTGTTCGGCGGCTGAGCGAGCAGTACTTC. Protein sequence: CASSVRRLSEQYF.

V is TRBV25-1 and J is TRBJ2-7; D gene unclear. This CDR3 is 14 amino acids long. Per germline, CDR1 MGHDK and CDR2 SYGVNS. The ends were cut back, 6 bases at V and 1 base at J, with 13 bases in the middle. The CDR3 DNA is TGTGCCAGCAGCGAACAAGTAGGATCCTACGAGCAGTACTTC. This translates into CASSEQVGSYEQYF.

This chain connects TRBV10-3 to TRBJ1-2; the D gene is possibly TRBD1 (5 bases). The CDR3 totals 14 residues. The germline CDR1 and CDR2 sequences are ENHRY and SYGVKD. V lost 8 bases to trimming and J lost 2 bases, with 15 bases between them. CDR3 in amino acids: CAISPAGLNYGYTF. Written as DNA, the CDR3 is TGTGCCATCTCCCCCGCGGGACTCAACTATGGCTACACCTTC.

This clone was detected only once. The rearrangement links TRBV5-1 to TRBJ2-3; 12 bases align to TRBD2. CDR3 length: 15 residues. V lost 4 bases and J lost 4; bases outside the gene matches: 4. CDR1 is SGHRS, CDR2 YFSETQ, per germline. This CDR3 reads CASSDGLAGPDTQYF. The DNA of the CDR3 is TGCGCCAGCAGCGACGGACTAGCGGGACCAGATACGCAGTATTTT.

The J gene is TRBJ2-7, the V gene TRBV27, with D perhaps assigned TRBD1 or TRBD2 (5 bases each). With 10 bases removed from V and 1 base from J, the gap between germline ends came to 17 bases. The CDR3 extends over 14 amino acids. CDR1 and CDR2 from the germline V gene are MNHEY and SMNVEV (reference sequence). CDR3 coding DNA: TGTGCCACCCCGGCGGCAGGGAGTTCCTACGAGCAGTACTTC. Amino acid sequence: CATPAAGSSYEQYF.

The chain has TRBV4-3 and TRBJ2-7; 9 bases agree with TRBD2. The CDR3 length is 15 residues. V was clipped by 2 bases and J by 2 bases; unmatched bases: 4. The germline CDR1 and CDR2 sequences are LGHNA and YSLEER. The CDR3: CASSQRVAGAYEQYF. CDR3 coding DNA: TGCGCCAGCAGCCAACGGGTAGCGGGGGCCTACGAGCAGTACTTC.

The CDR3 DNA is TGTGCCAGCAGGACCTATAGCGGGACCAGCTCCTACGAGCAGTACTTC. This sequence encodes CASRTYSGTSSYEQYF. The rearrangement uses TRBV28 and TRBJ2-7; TRBD2 matches at 8 bases. Germline loops: CDR1 MDHEN, CDR2 SYDVKM. V shed 6 bases, J shed 0 bases, and the junction held 10 bases outside the gene matches. This CDR3 contains 16 residues.

The CDR3 is CASSIERGRGYTF. The CDR3 DNA reads TGTGCCAGTAGTATTGAAAGGGGAAGGGGCTACACCTTC. The chain employs TRBV19 and TRBJ1-2; possibly TRBD1 for D (5 bases). The CDR3 is 13 amino acids. V was shortened by 3 bases and J by 8 bases, with 13 bases between the two germline ends. CDR1 and CDR2 from the germline V gene are LNHDA and SQIVND (reference sequence).

This clone was observed once. The V gene is TRBV6-5, the J gene TRBJ1-2; the D is unclear. Trimming cost V 1 base and J 4 bases, with 13 bases left between them. Per germline, CDR1 MNHEY and CDR2 SVGAGI. The length of the CDR3 is 15 residues. The CDR3 here is CASSYYPEGGYGYTF. In DNA, the CDR3 is TGTGCCAGCAGTTACTATCCGGAAGGCGGCTATGGCTACACCTTC.

J is TRBJ1-5 and V is TRBV28; 7 nucleotides agree with TRBD1. The CDR3 is 14 residues long. Trimming at V came to 4 bases and at J to 6 bases, leaving 6 bases not matched to a gene. Germline values: CDR1 MDHEN, CDR2 SYDVKM. This CDR3 reads CASSSDRAVQPQHF. CDR3 nucleotide sequence: TGTGCCAGCAGTTCCGACAGGGCCGTTCAGCCCCAGCATTTT.

The rearrangement joins TRBV6-6 to TRBJ1-1; tentative D call: TRBD1 (6 bases). This CDR3 contains 14 residues. CDR1 is MNHNY, CDR2 SVGAGI, per germline (reference sequence). V lost 2 bases and J 0 bases, leaving 7 bases between the germline ends. The CDR3: CASSYGGLNTEAFF. CDR3 DNA sequence: TGTGCCAGCAGTTACGGGGGGCTGAACACTGAAGCTTTCTTT.

The chain links TRBV9 to TRBJ2-3; 7 positions match TRBD2. V dropped 0 bases and J dropped 6; count of bases not matched to a gene: 10. The CDR3 covers 16 residues. Germline CDR1 and CDR2: SGDLS and YYNGEE. The DNA for the CDR3 is TGTGCCAGCAGCGTAGACCCCGGGACTATTAGGGATACGCAGTATTTT. Amino acids: CASSVDPGTIRDTQYF.

In DNA, the CDR3 is TGTGCCAGCAGGCCACAGGGCAGCTATGGCTACACCTTC. It encodes CASRPQGSYGYTF. J is TRBJ1-2 and V is TRBV28; D perhaps matches TRBD1 (6 bases). This CDR3 comprises 13 residues. Trimming left V 6 bases short and J 4 bases short, with 12 bases between. The germline gives CDR1 MDHEN, CDR2 SYDVKM.

V gene TRBV2 combines with J gene TRBJ2-7; the match to TRBD1 covers 7 bases. Germline-derived CDR1 and CDR2 are SNHLY and FYNNEI. The CDR3 loop spans 14 amino acids. V lost 8 bases to trimming and J lost 2 bases; unmatched junction nucleotides: 9. This CDR3 is CASWERQGAYEQYF. CDR3 sequence (DNA): TGTGCCAGCTGGGAGAGACAGGGCGCCTACGAGCAGTACTTC.

CDR3 residues: CASSQGHALSGANVLTF. The DNA of the CDR3 is TGCGCCAGCAGCCAAGGCCACGCCCTCTCTGGGGCCAACGTCCTGACTTTC. V gene TRBV4-3 combines with J gene TRBJ2-6; D gene unclear. The V end lost 1 base, the J end lost 0 bases, and 10 bases lay between the germline ends. Germline CDR1 LGHNA, CDR2 YSLEER. This CDR3 region has 17 residues.

V and J are TRBV18 and TRBJ2-1, with D perhaps TRBD2 (5 bases). V gave up 5 bases and J gave up 7 bases, with 24 bases separating them. The length of the CDR3 is 17 residues. Germline V gives CDR1 KGHSH, CDR2 LQKENI. CDR3 region: CASSGTRRPRLENEQFF. The CDR3 DNA is TGTGCCAGCTCAGGTACTAGGCGGCCCCGTTTGGAGAATGAGCAGTTCTTC.

This clone came up once. The chain uses TRBV6-5 and TRBJ2-3; TRBD1 is a possible D gene (6 bases). V gave up 5 bases and J gave up 5 bases, with 14 bases separating them. The CDR3 length is 14 residues. Germline V CDR1 and CDR2: MNHEY, SVGAGI. This CDR3 is CASSPFQGRDTQYF. For the CDR3, the DNA is TGTGCCAGCAGTCCCTTTCAGGGGAGAGATACGCAGTATTTT.

The chain is built from TRBV7-6 and TRBJ2-7, with 8 bases aligning to TRBD1. This CDR3 is 17 amino acids long. Germline-derived CDR1 and CDR2 are SGHVS and FNYEAQ. J lost 0 bases, V lost 5 bases, and 12 bases had no gene match. Here the CDR3 reads CASSPLPGQVSSYEQYF. The CDR3 coding sequence is TGTGCCAGCAGCCCCCTACCGGGACAGGTGTCCTCCTACGAGCAGTACTTC.